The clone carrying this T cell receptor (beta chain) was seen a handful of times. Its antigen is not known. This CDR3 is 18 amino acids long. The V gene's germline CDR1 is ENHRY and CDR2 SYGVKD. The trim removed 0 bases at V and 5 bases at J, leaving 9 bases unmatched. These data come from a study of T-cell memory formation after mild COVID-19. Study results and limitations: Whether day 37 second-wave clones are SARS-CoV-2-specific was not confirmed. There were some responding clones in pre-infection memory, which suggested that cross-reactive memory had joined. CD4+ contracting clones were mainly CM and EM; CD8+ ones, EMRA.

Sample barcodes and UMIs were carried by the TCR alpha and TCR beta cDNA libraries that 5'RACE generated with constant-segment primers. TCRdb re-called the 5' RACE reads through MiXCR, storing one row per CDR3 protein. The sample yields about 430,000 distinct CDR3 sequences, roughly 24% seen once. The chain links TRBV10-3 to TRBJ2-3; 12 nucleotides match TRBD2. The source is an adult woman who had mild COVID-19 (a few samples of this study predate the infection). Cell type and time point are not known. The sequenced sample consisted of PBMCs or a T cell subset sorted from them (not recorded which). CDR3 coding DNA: TGTGCCATCAGTGAGTCGGCTAGCGGGGGGGCTGTAAGAGATACGCAGTATTTT. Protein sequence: CAISESASGGAVRDTQYF.